This T cell receptor beta chain is drawn from a study of T cell responses to AZD1222 COVID-19 vaccine. The CDR3 length is 19 residues. Germline lookup yields CDR1 MRHNA and CDR2 SNTAGT. Trimming at V came to 2 bases and at J to 0 bases, leaving 13 bases not matched to a gene. Produced via immunoSEQ multiplex PCR; TCRdb's table is partial and in-frame only. Of around 140,000 clones in the sample, 90% to 95% were seen once. This TCR derives from an adult who received the AZD1222 COVID-19 vaccine. The V and J genes are TRBV6-4 and TRBJ1-5, with TRBD1 identical over 7 bases. The sequencing used peripheral blood, collected 28 days after the second AZD1222 dose. The CDR3 loop reads CASSDPDRWGIYSNQPQHF. CDR3 nucleotide sequence: TGTGCCAGCAGTGACCCGGACAGGTGGGGGATATATAGCAATCAGCCCCAGCATTTT.